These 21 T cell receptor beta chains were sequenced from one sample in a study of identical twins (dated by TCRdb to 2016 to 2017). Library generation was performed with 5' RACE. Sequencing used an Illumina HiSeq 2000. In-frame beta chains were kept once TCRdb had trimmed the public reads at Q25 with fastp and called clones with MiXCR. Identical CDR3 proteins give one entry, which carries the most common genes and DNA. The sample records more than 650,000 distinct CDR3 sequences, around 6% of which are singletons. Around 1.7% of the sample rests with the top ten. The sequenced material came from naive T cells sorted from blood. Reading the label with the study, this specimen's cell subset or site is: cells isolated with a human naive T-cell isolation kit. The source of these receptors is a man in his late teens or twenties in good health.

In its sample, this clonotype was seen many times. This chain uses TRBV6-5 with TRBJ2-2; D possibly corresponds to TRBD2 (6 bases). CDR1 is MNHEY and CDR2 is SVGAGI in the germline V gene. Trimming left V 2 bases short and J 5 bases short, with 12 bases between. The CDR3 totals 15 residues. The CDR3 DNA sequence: TGTGCCAGCAGTTACGGGGGGAGGCAGACCGGGGAGCTGTTTTTT. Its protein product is CASSYGGRQTGELFF.

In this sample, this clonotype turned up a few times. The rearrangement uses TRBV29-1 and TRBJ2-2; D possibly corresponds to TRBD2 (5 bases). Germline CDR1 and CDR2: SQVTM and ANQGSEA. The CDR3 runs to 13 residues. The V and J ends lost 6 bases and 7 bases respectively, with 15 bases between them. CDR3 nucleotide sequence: TGCAGCGTGAGGGCCGGGTCCGGCGGGGAGCTGTTTTTT. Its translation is CSVRAGSGGELFF.

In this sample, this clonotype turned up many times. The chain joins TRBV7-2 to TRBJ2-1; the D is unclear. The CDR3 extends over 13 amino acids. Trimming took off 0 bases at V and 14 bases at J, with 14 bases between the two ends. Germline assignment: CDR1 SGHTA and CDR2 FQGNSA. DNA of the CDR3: TGTGCCAGCAGCTTAGCGCCGGCGGTCCCGGAGTTCTTC. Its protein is CASSLAPAVPEFF.

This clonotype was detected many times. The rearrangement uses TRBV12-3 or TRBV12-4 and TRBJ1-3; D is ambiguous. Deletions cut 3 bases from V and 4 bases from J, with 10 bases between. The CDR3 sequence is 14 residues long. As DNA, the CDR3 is TGTGCCAGCAGTTTTGGGCGGTACGGAAACACCATATATTTT. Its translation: CASSFGRYGNTIYF.

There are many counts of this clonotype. CDR3 sequence reads: CASSLSGLALAFF. The CDR3 coding sequence is TGTGCCAGCAGCCTTTCAGGGCTGGCTCTCGCTTTCTTT. The rearrangement links TRBV12-3 or TRBV12-4 to TRBJ1-1; the D gene is possibly TRBD1 (5 bases). The CDR3 length is 13 residues. Trimming stripped 6 bases from V and 11 bases from J, with 19 bases between.

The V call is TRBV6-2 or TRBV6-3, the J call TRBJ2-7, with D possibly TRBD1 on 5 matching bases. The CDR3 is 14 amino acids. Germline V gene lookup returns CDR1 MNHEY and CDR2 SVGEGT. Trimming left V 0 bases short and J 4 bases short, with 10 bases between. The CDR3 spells CASSYSRVGYEQYV. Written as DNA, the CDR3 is TGTGCCAGCAGTTACTCCAGGGTTGGGTACGAGCAGTACGTC.

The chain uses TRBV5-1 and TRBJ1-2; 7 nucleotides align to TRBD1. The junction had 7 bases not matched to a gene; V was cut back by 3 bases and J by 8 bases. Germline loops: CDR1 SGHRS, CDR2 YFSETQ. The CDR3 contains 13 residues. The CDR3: CASSYDRARGYTF. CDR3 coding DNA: TGCGCCAGCAGCTATGACAGGGCTCGGGGCTACACCTTC.

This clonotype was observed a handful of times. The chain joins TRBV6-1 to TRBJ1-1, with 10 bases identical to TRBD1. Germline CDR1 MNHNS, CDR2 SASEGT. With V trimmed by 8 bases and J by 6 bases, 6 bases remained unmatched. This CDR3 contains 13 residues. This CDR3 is CASRQGAGAEAFF. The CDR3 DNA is TGTGCCAGCCGACAGGGGGCCGGAGCTGAAGCTTTCTTT.

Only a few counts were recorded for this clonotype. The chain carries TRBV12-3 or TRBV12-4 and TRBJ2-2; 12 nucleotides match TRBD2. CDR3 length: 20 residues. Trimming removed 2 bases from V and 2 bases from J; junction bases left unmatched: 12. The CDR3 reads CASSLSQGGLAGLNTGELFF. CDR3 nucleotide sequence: TGTGCCAGCAGTTTAAGTCAGGGTGGACTAGCGGGACTTAACACCGGGGAGCTGTTTTTT.

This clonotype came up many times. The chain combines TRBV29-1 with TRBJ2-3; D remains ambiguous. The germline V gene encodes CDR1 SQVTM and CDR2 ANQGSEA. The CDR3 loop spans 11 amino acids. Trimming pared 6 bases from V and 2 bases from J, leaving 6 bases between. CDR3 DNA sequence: TGCAGCGTCGCAGTCACAGATACGCAGTATTTT. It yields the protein CSVAVTDTQYF.

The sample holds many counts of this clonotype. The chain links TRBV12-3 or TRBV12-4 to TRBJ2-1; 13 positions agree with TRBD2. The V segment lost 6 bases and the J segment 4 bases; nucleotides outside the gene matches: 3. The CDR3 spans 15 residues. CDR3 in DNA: TGTGCCAGCAGATGGACTAGCGGGAGTTACAATGAGCAGTTCTTC. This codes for CASRWTSGSYNEQFF.

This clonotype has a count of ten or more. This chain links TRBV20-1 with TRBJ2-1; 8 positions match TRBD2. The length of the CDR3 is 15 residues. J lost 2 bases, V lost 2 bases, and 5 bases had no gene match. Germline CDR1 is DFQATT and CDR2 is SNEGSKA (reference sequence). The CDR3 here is CSARRTSGPYNEQFF. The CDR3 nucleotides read TGCAGTGCTAGACGTACTAGCGGACCCTACAATGAGCAGTTCTTC.

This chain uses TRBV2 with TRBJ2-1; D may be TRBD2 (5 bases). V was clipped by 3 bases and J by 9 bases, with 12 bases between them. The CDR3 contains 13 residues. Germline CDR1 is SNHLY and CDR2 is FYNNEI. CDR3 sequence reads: CASSDEARGEQFF. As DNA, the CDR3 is TGTGCCAGCAGTGATGAGGCTCGGGGTGAGCAGTTCTTC.

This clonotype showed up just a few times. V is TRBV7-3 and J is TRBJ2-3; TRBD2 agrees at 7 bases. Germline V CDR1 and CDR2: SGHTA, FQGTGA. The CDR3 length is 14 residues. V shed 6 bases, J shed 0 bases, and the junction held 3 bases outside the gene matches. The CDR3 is CASRSSGSTDTQYF. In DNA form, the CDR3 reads TGTGCCAGCAGATCTAGCGGAAGCACAGATACGCAGTATTTT.

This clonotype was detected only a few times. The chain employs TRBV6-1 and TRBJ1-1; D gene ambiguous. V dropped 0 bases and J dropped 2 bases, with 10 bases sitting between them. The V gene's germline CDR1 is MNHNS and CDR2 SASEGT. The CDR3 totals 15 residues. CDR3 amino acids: CASSEAGNSNTEAFF. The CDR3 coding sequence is TGTGCCAGCAGTGAAGCCGGCAACTCTAACACTGAAGCTTTCTTT.

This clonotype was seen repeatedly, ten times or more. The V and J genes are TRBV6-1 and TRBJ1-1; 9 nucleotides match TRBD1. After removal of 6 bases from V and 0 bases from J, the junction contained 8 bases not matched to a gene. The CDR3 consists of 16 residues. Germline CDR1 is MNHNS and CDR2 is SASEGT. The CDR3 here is CASRSGTGFMNTEAFF. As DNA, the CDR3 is TGTGCCAGCAGGTCCGGGACAGGGTTCATGAACACTGAAGCTTTCTTT.

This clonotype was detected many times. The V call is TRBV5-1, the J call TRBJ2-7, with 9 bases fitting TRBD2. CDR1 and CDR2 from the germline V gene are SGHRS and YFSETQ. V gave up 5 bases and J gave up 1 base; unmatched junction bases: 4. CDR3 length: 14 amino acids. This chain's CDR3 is CASSAAGGSYEQYF. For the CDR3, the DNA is TGCGCCAGCAGTGCCGCGGGAGGGTCCTACGAGCAGTACTTC. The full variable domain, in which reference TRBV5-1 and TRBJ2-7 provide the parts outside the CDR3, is KAGVTQTPRYLIKTRGQQVTLSCSPISGHRSVSWYQQTPGQGLQFLFEYFSETQRNKGNFPGRFSGRQFSNSRSEMNVSTLELGDSALYLCASSAAGGSYEQYFGPGTRLTVT.

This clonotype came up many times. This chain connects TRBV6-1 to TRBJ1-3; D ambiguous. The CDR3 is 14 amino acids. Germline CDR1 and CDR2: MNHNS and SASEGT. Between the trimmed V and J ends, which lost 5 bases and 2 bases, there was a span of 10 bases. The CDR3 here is CASSRQGTGNTIYF. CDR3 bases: TGTGCCAGCAGTCGTCAAGGGACTGGAAACACCATATATTTT.

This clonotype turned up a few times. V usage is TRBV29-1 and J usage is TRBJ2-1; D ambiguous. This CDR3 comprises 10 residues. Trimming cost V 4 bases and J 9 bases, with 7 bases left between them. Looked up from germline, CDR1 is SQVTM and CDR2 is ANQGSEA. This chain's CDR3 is CSVGFSEQFF. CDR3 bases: TGCAGCGTTGGGTTTAGTGAGCAGTTCTTC.

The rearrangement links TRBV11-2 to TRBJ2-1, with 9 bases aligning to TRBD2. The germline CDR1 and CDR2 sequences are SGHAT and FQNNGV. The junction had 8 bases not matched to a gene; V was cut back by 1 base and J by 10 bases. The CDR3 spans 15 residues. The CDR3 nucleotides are TGTGCCAGCAGCTTAGGATTACTAGCGGGTGCAGAGCAGTTCTTC. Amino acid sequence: CASSLGLLAGAEQFF.

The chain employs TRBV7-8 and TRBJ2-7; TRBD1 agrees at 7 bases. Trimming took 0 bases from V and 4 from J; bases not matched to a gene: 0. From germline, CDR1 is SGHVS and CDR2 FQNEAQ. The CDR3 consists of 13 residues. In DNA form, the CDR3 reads TGTGCCAGCAGCTTAGCGACAGGGTACGAGCAGTACGTC. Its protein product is CASSLATGYEQYV.